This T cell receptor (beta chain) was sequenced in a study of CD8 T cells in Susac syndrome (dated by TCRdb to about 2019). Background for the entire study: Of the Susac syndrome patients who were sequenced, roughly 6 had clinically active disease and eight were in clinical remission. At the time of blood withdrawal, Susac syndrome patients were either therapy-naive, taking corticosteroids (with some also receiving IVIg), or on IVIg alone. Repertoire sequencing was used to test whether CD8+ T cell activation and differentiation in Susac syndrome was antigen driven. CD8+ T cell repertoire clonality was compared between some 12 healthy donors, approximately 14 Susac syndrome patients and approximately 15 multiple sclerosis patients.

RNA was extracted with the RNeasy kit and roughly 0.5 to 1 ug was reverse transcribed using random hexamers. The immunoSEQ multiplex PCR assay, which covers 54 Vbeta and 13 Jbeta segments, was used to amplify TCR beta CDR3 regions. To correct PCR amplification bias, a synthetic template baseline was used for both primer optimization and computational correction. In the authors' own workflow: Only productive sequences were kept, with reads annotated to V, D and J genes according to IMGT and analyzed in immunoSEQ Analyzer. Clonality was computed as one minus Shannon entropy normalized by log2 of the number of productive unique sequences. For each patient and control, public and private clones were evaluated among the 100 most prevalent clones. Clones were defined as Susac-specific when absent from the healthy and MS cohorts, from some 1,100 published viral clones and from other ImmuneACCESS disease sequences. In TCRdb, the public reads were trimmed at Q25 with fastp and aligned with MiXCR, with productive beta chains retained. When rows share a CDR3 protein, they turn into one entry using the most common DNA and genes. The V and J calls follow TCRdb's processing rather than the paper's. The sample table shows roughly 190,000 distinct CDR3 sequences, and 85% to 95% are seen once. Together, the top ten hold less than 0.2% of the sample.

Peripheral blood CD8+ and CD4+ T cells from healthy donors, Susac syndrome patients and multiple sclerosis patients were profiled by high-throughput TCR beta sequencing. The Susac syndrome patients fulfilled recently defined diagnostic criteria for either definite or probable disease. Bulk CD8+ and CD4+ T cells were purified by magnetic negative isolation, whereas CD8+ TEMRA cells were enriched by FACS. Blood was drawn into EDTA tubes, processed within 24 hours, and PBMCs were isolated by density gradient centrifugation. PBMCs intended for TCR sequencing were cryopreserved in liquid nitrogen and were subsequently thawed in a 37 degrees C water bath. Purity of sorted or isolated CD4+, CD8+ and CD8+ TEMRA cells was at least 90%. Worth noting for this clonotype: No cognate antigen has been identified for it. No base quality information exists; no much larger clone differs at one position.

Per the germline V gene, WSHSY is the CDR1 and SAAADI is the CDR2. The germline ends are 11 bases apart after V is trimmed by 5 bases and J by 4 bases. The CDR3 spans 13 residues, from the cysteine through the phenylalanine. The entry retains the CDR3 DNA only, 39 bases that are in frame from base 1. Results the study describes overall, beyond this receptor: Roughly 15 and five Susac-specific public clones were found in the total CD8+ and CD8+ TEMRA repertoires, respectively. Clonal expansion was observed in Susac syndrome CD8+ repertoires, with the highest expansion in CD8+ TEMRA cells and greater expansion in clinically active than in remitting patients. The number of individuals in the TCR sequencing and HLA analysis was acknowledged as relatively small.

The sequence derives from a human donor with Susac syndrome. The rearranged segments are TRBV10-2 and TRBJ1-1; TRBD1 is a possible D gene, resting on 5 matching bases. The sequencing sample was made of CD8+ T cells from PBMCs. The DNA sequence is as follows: TGCGCCAGCAGTAATTGGGACTCCACTGAAGCTTTCTTT. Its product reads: CASSNWDSTEAFF.